This TCR beta chain was obtained from a study of T cell responses to AZD1222 COVID-19 vaccine. Broader study findings: Regions 160-218 and 743-854 held dominance among vaccine-associated CD4 TCRs, which spanned spike. The breadth and depth of Spike-specific TCRs increased once two AZD1222 doses had been given. All repertoire sampling was performed exclusively after the peak T cell response.

The method was immunoSEQ multiplex PCR; TCRdb's version includes in-frame clones alone and lacks a portion of them. The table lists 190,000 or so clones, roughly nine tenths of them singletons. Note on this clone: The antigen is not known.

Trimming removed 3 bases at V and 3 bases at J, with 11 bases between. This CDR3 comprises 14 residues. Germline V gives CDR1 LGHDT, CDR2 YNNKEL (reference sequence). The genes are TRBV3-1 (or the pseudogene TRBV3-2) and TRBJ1-2; a weak D match, TRBD1 (5 bases). The receptor was isolated from an adult who received the AZD1222 COVID-19 vaccine. The material sequenced was peripheral blood, taken 28 days after the second AZD1222 dose. Here the CDR3 DNA reads TGTGCCAGCAGCCAGCTGGTGACAGACTATGGCTACACCTTC. Amino acids: CASSQLVTDYGYTF.